The 16 T cell receptor beta chains presented below share a single source sample, sequenced in a study of cytomegalovirus exposure and HLA in healthy donors (dated by TCRdb to the late 2010s). The receptor library was made with the immunoSEQ multiplex PCR assay. For the multiplex PCR, a mixture combining 60 forward primers for TCR Vbeta segments and 13 reverse primers for TCR Jbeta segments was used. TCRdb took over this immuneACCESS table, retaining in-frame rearrangements with V and J assigned. Such tables are incomplete; in checked studies, under half of the missing clones stem from an unresolved V gene, and the remainder is unexplained. The sample has some 180,000 clones on record, over 65% of them singletons. Around 1.5% of the sample comes from the top ten. Sequenced: PBMCs. These receptors were taken from a young man in good health and CMV-seronegative.

This clone was found a few times. The chain couples TRBV10-3 to TRBJ2-7; tentative D call: TRBD1 (6 bases). Germline values: CDR1 ENHRY, CDR2 SYGVKD. Trimming left V 0 bases short and J 2 bases short, with 11 bases between. This CDR3 comprises 15 residues. The CDR3 DNA is TGTGCCATCAGTGAGTCTCCGGGACAACCCTACGAGCAGTACTTC. It is translated as CAISESPGQPYEQYF.

This chain uses TRBV2 with TRBJ2-3, with D hard to call. The V gene's germline CDR1 is SNHLY and CDR2 FYNNEI. The CDR3 is 11 residues long. V was pared by 8 bases and J by 2 bases, with 5 bases between. The CDR3 DNA reads TGTGCCAGCTCCCTCACAGATACGCAGTATTTT. Encoded protein: CASSLTDTQYF.

The genes are TRBV5-5 and TRBJ2-3; D not certain. The CDR3 is 13 residues long. V dropped 1 base and J dropped 6 bases, with 9 bases sitting between them. Germline loops: CDR1 SGHKS, CDR2 YYEKEE (reference sequence). The CDR3 bases are TGTGCCAGCAGCTTGTCGGTCTTCGATACGCAGTATTTT. It specifies CASSLSVFDTQYF. The variable domain in full, completed from reference TRBV5-5 and TRBJ2-3, reads DAGVTQSPTHLIKTRGQQVTLRCSPISGHKSVSWYQQVLGQGPQFIFQYYEKEERGRGNFPDRFSARQFPNYSSELNVNALLLGDSALYLCASSLSVFDTQYFGPGTRLTVL.

The chain uses TRBV4-2 and TRBJ2-5, with 13 positions matching TRBD2. CDR3 length: 14 amino acids. J was trimmed by 2 bases and V by 8 bases; bases with no gene match: 2. Per germline, CDR1 LGHNA and CDR2 YNFKEQ. The chain's CDR3 is CASGTSGMQETQYF. CDR3 DNA sequence: TGTGCCAGCGGGACTAGCGGGATGCAAGAGACCCAGTACTTC.

V is TRBV27 and J is TRBJ1-5; D uncertain. Germline V gene data show CDR1 as MNHEY and CDR2 as SMNVEV (reference sequence). The CDR3 is 14 amino acids. Between the trimmed V and J ends, which lost 5 bases and 6 bases, there was a span of 14 bases. The CDR3 sequence: CASSPSLGGQPQHF. The CDR3 DNA reads TGTGCCAGCAGTCCCTCCCTCGGCGGTCAGCCCCAGCATTTT.

This clone was detected only a few times. The rearrangement joins TRBV7-9 to TRBJ1-1, with D unresolved. CDR3 length: 15 residues. The germline V gene has CDR1 SEHNR and CDR2 FQNEAQ (reference sequence). Trimming cost V 2 bases and J 0 bases, with 10 bases left between them. The CDR3 loop is CASSLLGGMNTEAFF. The CDR3 coding sequence is TGTGCCAGCAGCTTATTGGGAGGTATGAACACTGAAGCTTTCTTT.

The chain carries TRBV6-5 and TRBJ2-5; D possibly corresponds to TRBD2 (6 bases). From germline, CDR1 is MNHEY and CDR2 SVGAGI. This CDR3 comprises 13 residues. V was cut by 7 bases and J by 0 bases, with 9 bases left in between. CDR3 DNA sequence: TGTGCCAGCAAGGGGAGGTACCAAGAGACCCAGTACTTC. Protein sequence: CASKGRYQETQYF.

The chain uses TRBV6-6 and TRBJ1-6; D possibly corresponds to TRBD1 (5 bases). V lost 6 bases and J lost 10, with 16 bases in between. Germline V lookup: CDR1 MNHNY, CDR2 SVGAGI (reference sequence). This CDR3 spans 14 amino acids. The CDR3 spells CASRFQGKGSPLHF. The CDR3 nucleotides read TGTGCCAGCAGGTTCCAGGGAAAGGGCTCACCCCTCCACTTT.

The chain combines TRBV5-1 with TRBJ1-6; 9 nucleotides agree with TRBD1. The CDR3 is 15 residues long. Trimming removed 4 bases from V and 11 bases from J; junction bases left unmatched: 10. Germline CDR1 reads SGHRS; CDR2 reads YFSETQ. In DNA form, the CDR3 reads TGCGCCAGCAGCCGACAGGGGGGAGTCGAGACACCCCTCCACTTT. Protein product: CASSRQGGVETPLHF.

This sequence joins TRBV11-3 and TRBJ2-3; 14 bases are a match to TRBD2. Per germline, CDR1 SGHNT and CDR2 YENEEA. The CDR3 runs 17 residues. Germline trimming cut 3 bases from V and 0 bases from J; bases unmatched to any gene: 2. CDR3 residues: CASSLRLAGGSTDTQYF. The CDR3 DNA reads TGTGCCAGCAGCTTGAGACTAGCGGGAGGGAGCACAGATACGCAGTATTTT.

The rearrangement links TRBV28 to TRBJ2-2, with TRBD1 as a possible D gene (6 bases). Germline assignment: CDR1 MDHEN and CDR2 SYDVKM. The CDR3 loop spans 14 amino acids. Trimming left V 6 bases short and J 7 bases short, with 15 bases between. The CDR3 protein is CASSYRVGVGELFF. The CDR3 coding sequence is TGTGCCAGCAGCTACAGGGTCGGGGTCGGGGAGCTGTTTTTT.

For this clone: A read error may produce the germline difference seen at one junction end. The genes are TRBV7-9 and TRBJ1-2, with TRBD1 as a possible D gene (5 bases). This CDR3 is built from 10 residues. Germline V lookup: CDR1 SEHNR, CDR2 FQNEAQ (reference sequence). The DNA of the CDR3 is TGTGCCAGCAAAGGGGATGGCTACCCCTTC. It is translated as CASKGDGYPF.

The chain joins TRBV18 to TRBJ2-5, with D possibly TRBD1 on 5 matching bases. The CDR3 loop spans 15 amino acids. The V gene's germline CDR1 is KGHSH and CDR2 LQKENI. The V end lost 1 base, the J end lost 6 bases, and 15 bases lay between the germline ends. CDR3 nucleotides: TGTGCCAGCTCACCACAGGGGTCGTCGCGGCAGACCCAGTACTTC. This codes for CASSPQGSSRQTQYF.

This rearrangement joins TRBV6-5 to TRBJ1-6; D possibly corresponds to TRBD1 (5 bases). The CDR3 has 14 amino acids. Trimming removed 6 bases from V and 10 bases from J, with 16 bases in between. Germline V gene sequence: CDR1 MNHEY, CDR2 SVGAGI. CDR3 DNA sequence: TGTGCCAGCAGGTTCCAGGGAAAGGGCTCACCCCTCCACTTT. Translated, it gives CASRFQGKGSPLHF.

This clone has only a few counts. Other DNA sequences in this sample translate to the same CDR3. This chain uses TRBV12-5 with TRBJ2-7; possibly TRBD2 for D (5 bases). V shed 3 bases and J shed 7 bases, with 16 bases lying between them. The CDR3 extends over 14 amino acids. Germline values: CDR1 LGHNT, CDR2 FRNRAP. This chain's CDR3 is CASGFPREPWEQYF. CDR3 coding DNA: TGTGCTAGTGGTTTCCCCCGGGAACCTTGGGAGCAGTACTTC.

This clone has just one count. The genes are TRBV7-2 and TRBJ2-2; 10 nucleotides line up with TRBD2. The trim removed 1 base at V and 4 bases at J, leaving 3 bases unmatched. Germline loops: CDR1 SGHTA, CDR2 FQGNSA. This CDR3 is built from 16 residues. The DNA of the CDR3 is TGTGCCAGCAGCTTAGGGGCTAGCGGGGGCACCGGGGAGCTGTTTTTT. Translated, it gives CASSLGASGGTGELFF. Full variable domain (rest looked up from reference TRBV7-2 and TRBJ2-2): GAGVSQSPSNKVTEKGKDVELRCDPISGHTALYWYRQSLGQGLEFLIYFQGNSAPDKSGLPSDRFSAERTGGSVSTLTIQRTQQEDSAVYLCASSLGASGGTGELFFGEGSRLTVL.